The 31 T cell receptor beta chains listed next were all sequenced from one sample in a study of identical twins. From the 5' RACE reads, TCRdb called clonotypes with MiXCR, one entry per CDR3 protein. The sample lists around 1.7 million distinct CDR3 sequences, less than 40% occurring once. Source material: cord blood. All receptors come from a newborn girl in good health.

This clonotype has just a few counts. The chain uses TRBV4-1 and TRBJ2-7; TRBD2 agrees at 8 bases. V lost 0 bases, J lost 4 bases, and 11 bases stayed unmatched. The CDR3 loop spans 17 amino acids. The germline gives CDR1 MGHRA, CDR2 YSYEKL. DNA for the CDR3: TGCGCCAGCAGCCAAGATAGGGCGACAGAGCGGGGGTACGAGCAGTACTTC. It translates to CASSQDRATERGYEQYF.

The CDR3 region has the DNA TGTGCCATCAGTGAGTCGCCGGTTAGGGCTACCTACGAGCAGTACTTC. This codes for CAISESPVRATYEQYF. The genes are TRBV10-3 and TRBJ2-7, with unresolved D. Trimming left V 0 bases short and J 2 bases short, with 14 bases between. The CDR3 sequence is 16 residues long. Germline CDR1 and CDR2: ENHRY and SYGVKD.

The chain recombines TRBV4-2 with TRBJ1-5, with 10 bases that match TRBD1. Trimming removed 0 bases from V and 5 bases from J; junction bases left unmatched: 4. CDR3 length: 16 residues. The germline CDR1 and CDR2 sequences are LGHNA and YNFKEQ. CDR3 in DNA: TGTGCCAGCAGCCAAGATTTGGGACAGGGGCATCAGCCCCAGCATTTT. This codes for CASSQDLGQGHQPQHF.

The chain joins TRBV18 to TRBJ2-3; 9 bases are a match to TRBD2. The ends lost 2 bases at V and 3 bases at J; junction bases unmatched: 15. The CDR3 spans 19 residues. Looked up from germline, CDR1 is KGHSH and CDR2 is LQKENI. CDR3: CASSPTGNPSGTFTDTQYF. The CDR3 DNA follows: TGTGCCAGCTCACCAACTGGGAATCCTAGCGGGACCTTTACAGATACGCAGTATTTT.

CDR3: CASNGRGADTQYF. The CDR3 DNA sequence: TGTGCCAGCAACGGGAGAGGGGCAGATACGCAGTATTTT. The chain links TRBV28 to TRBJ2-3; a possible D gene is TRBD2 (6 bases). V dropped 7 bases and J dropped 4 bases, with 12 bases sitting between them. The CDR3 runs to 13 residues. Germline CDR1 MDHEN, CDR2 SYDVKM. The full variable domain, its missing parts supplied by reference TRBV28 and TRBJ2-3, is DVKVTQSSRYLVKRTGEKVFLECVQDMDHENMFWYRQDPGLGLRLIYFSYDVKMKEKGDIPEGYSVSREKKERFSLILESASTNQTSMYLCASNGRGADTQYFGPGTRLTVL.

This clonotype was counted between two and nine times. This chain links TRBV28 with TRBJ2-1, with D perhaps being TRBD1 or TRBD2 (6 bases each). The CDR3 covers 13 residues. Trimming took 6 bases from V and 5 from J, leaving 11 bases between them. The germline V gene encodes CDR1 MDHEN and CDR2 SYDVKM. In nucleotides, the CDR3 is TGTGCCAGCAGACCGCGGGACAACAATGAGCAGTTCTTC. Protein: CASRPRDNNEQFF.

This chain connects TRBV5-1 to TRBJ2-4, with 11 bases that match TRBD2. The DNA matches TRBJ2-5 better at its end, which makes the J call doubtful. CDR1 is SGHRS, CDR2 YFSETQ, per germline. This CDR3 has 15 residues. CDR3 DNA: TGCGCCAGCAGCTACATAGCGGGGGGGCAAGAGACCCAGTACTTC. Translated: CASSYIAGGQETQYF.

This sequence joins TRBV20-1 and TRBJ1-2; D remains ambiguous. The CDR3 has 13 amino acids. V was cut by 3 bases and J by 0 bases, with 8 bases left in between. CDR1 and CDR2 from the germline V gene are DFQATT and SNEGSKA (reference sequence). CDR3 residues: CSASNGANYGYTF. The CDR3 nucleotides read TGCAGTGCTAGTAATGGGGCTAACTATGGCTACACCTTC.

This clonotype was seen a few times. The chain employs TRBV20-1 and TRBJ2-7; D is possibly TRBD1 or TRBD2 (5 bases each). Germline assignment: CDR1 DFQATT and CDR2 SNEGSKA (reference sequence). The CDR3 length is 11 residues. Trimming took 4 bases from V and 3 from J, leaving 7 bases between them. CDR3 sequence reads: CSAMGVYEQYF. Here the CDR3 DNA reads TGCAGTGCTATGGGGGTCTACGAGCAGTACTTC.

This clonotype has a count of ten or more. The CDR3 reads CASSFGGWLETQYF. CDR3 DNA sequence: TGCGCCAGCAGCTTTGGAGGTTGGTTAGAGACCCAGTACTTC. The J gene is TRBJ2-5, the V gene TRBV5-1; TRBD2 might be the D (5 bases). With 2 bases removed from V and 4 bases from J, the gap between germline ends came to 12 bases. The germline CDR1 and CDR2 sequences are SGHRS and YFSETQ. The CDR3 spans 14 residues.

This clonotype was seen a handful of times. The chain recombines TRBV6-6 with TRBJ2-7, with TRBD2 matching over 12 bases. V lost 2 bases, J lost 5 bases, and 10 bases stayed unmatched. This CDR3 contains 17 residues. Germline V lookup: CDR1 MNHNY, CDR2 SVGAGI (reference sequence). The CDR3, as DNA: TGTGCCAGCAGTTACCGTCTAGCGGGAGGGCCAAGGGACGAGCAGTACTTC. It encodes CASSYRLAGGPRDEQYF.

The V call is TRBV23-1, the J call TRBJ1-6; a weak D match, TRBD1 (6 bases). TRBV23-1 is an open reading frame, and its role is uncertain. This CDR3 spans 12 amino acids. Between the trimmed V and J ends, which lost 4 bases and 13 bases, there was a span of 11 bases. CDR3 protein: CASSPTGRPLHF. The DNA of the CDR3 is TGCGCCAGCAGTCCGACAGGAAGGCCCCTCCACTTT.

The V gene is TRBV7-9, the J gene TRBJ2-7; 9 nucleotides line up with TRBD1. V was clipped by 5 bases and J by 3 bases; unmatched bases: 11. CDR3 length equals 16 residues. The germline V gene encodes CDR1 SEHNR and CDR2 FQNEAQ (reference sequence). CDR3 region: CASSRDRARINYEQYF. The DNA of the CDR3 is TGTGCCAGCAGCCGGGACAGGGCCCGAATAAACTACGAGCAGTACTTC.

This clonotype was counted only a few times. J is TRBJ1-1 and V is TRBV27; a possible D gene is TRBD1 (5 bases). CDR3 size: 17 residues. The V end was cut by 0 bases, the J end by 3 bases, with 17 bases between. Germline CDR1 MNHEY, CDR2 SMNVEV (reference sequence). In DNA, the CDR3 is TGTGCCAGCAGTTTATCTCCAGGGCGGAGAGCTTACACTGAAGCTTTCTTT. Residues: CASSLSPGRRAYTEAFF.

The chain uses TRBV20-1 and TRBJ2-1, with 7 bases matching TRBD2. The DNA matches TRBJ2-7 better at its end, which makes the J call doubtful. CDR3 size: 15 residues. Germline values: CDR1 DFQATT, CDR2 SNEGSKA (reference sequence). Here the CDR3 DNA reads TGCAGTGCTAGAGATCTGTGGGGGGGGTACAATGAGCAGTACTTC. It yields the protein CSARDLWGGYNEQYF.

This clonotype was picked up a small number of times. The gene calls are TRBV2 and TRBJ2-1, with D perhaps matching TRBD2 (6 bases). The CDR3 contains 15 residues. Trimming left V 3 bases short and J 2 bases short, with 11 bases between. Germline V gene lookup returns CDR1 SNHLY and CDR2 FYNNEI. DNA for the CDR3: TGTGCCAGCAGTGATCTAGCGTGGGCCTACAATGAGCAGTTCTTC. Amino acids: CASSDLAWAYNEQFF.

This clonotype showed up just a few times. J is TRBJ2-7 and V is TRBV7-2; TRBD2 agrees at 8 bases. With V trimmed by 5 bases and J by 3 bases, 3 bases remained unmatched. This CDR3 has 13 amino acids. CDR1 and CDR2 (germline): SGHTA, FQGNSA. The chain's CDR3 is CASSDRGGYEQYF. The CDR3 nucleotides read TGTGCCAGCAGCGATCGGGGGGGCTACGAGCAGTACTTC. The whole variable domain, remainder taken from reference TRBV7-2 and TRBJ2-7, is GAGVSQSPSNKVTEKGKDVELRCDPISGHTALYWYRQSLGQGLEFLIYFQGNSAPDKSGLPSDRFSAERTGGSVSTLTIQRTQQEDSAVYLCASSDRGGYEQYFGPGTRLTVT.

This chain joins TRBV7-2 and TRBJ2-3, with 8 bases fitting TRBD2. There are 16 residues in the CDR3. V was pared by 5 bases and J by 0 bases, with 7 bases of the junction left unmatched. The V gene's germline CDR1 is SGHTA and CDR2 FQGNSA. The CDR3 DNA is TGTGCCAGCAGCCGACCCGGGGGGGCTAGCACAGATACGCAGTATTTT. Its protein is CASSRPGGASTDTQYF.

The chain carries TRBV5-4 and TRBJ1-2, with 8 positions matching TRBD1. This CDR3 has 14 amino acids. The ends lost 4 bases at V and 4 bases at J; junction bases unmatched: 6. CDR1 is SGHNT, CDR2 YYREEE, per germline (reference sequence). This chain's CDR3 is CASSPRTGFYGYTF. In nucleotides, the CDR3 is TGTGCCAGCAGCCCCCGGACAGGGTTCTATGGCTACACCTTC.

The chain employs TRBV20-1 and TRBJ1-6; perhaps TRBD1 as D (6 bases). Germline lookup yields CDR1 DFQATT and CDR2 SNEGSKA (reference sequence). Trimming removed 7 bases from V and 8 bases from J, with 21 bases in between. This CDR3 is built from 15 residues. The CDR3 DNA sequence: TGCAGTGTCCCAACAACAGGGAGGATTCATTCACCCCTCCACTTT. Its protein product is CSVPTTGRIHSPLHF.

The chain couples TRBV28 to TRBJ2-7; D could derive from TRBD1 or TRBD2 (5 bases each). Near its end, the DNA agrees better with TRBJ2-5, so the J call may be wrong. Germline V CDR1 and CDR2: MDHEN, SYDVKM. The CDR3 covers 15 residues. The CDR3 region has the DNA TGTGCCAGCAGTTTAATGGGACGCCACGTGGAGACCCAGTACTTC. It codes for CASSLMGRHVETQYF.

This sequence joins TRBV24-1 and TRBJ2-1, with D unclear. With 9 bases removed from V and 3 bases from J, the gap between germline ends came to 23 bases. CDR1 and CDR2 (germline): KGHDR, SFDVKD. The CDR3 is made up of 17 amino acids. The DNA of the CDR3 is TGTGCCACCGCTAGGCCTAGTGGGGTGAGTCGCTACAATGAGCAGTTCTTC. This codes for CATARPSGVSRYNEQFF.

This clonotype was counted only a few times. The chain has TRBV7-7 and TRBJ1-1; possible D gene TRBD1, 5 bases. This CDR3 comprises 18 residues. Germline V gives CDR1 SSHAT, CDR2 FNYEAQ (reference sequence). V was pared by 5 bases and J by 3 bases, with 25 bases between. The CDR3 region has the DNA TGTGCCAGCAGCCCGTTTTTGTCGGGGCAGGGATTGGACACTGAAGCTTTCTTT. It encodes CASSPFLSGQGLDTEAFF.

The genes are TRBV20-1 and TRBJ2-3; 10 bases are shared with TRBD2. CDR1 is DFQATT and CDR2 is SNEGSKA in the germline V gene (reference sequence). The V segment lost 6 bases and the J segment 4 bases; nucleotides outside the gene matches: 10. The CDR3 is 15 amino acids. The CDR3 loop reads CSALPGLALPDTQYF. The CDR3 nucleotides are TGCAGTGCACTCCCGGGACTAGCGTTACCAGATACGCAGTATTTT.

V gene TRBV9 combines with J gene TRBJ2-1; D is possibly TRBD1 or TRBD2 (5 bases each). CDR1 and CDR2 (germline): SGDLS, YYNGEE. This CDR3 comprises 13 residues. V was trimmed by 2 bases and J by 10 bases, leaving 13 bases between them. The CDR3 is CASSVGTSYEQFF. CDR3 in DNA: TGTGCCAGCAGCGTCGGGACCTCCTACGAGCAGTTCTTC.

A single count supports this clonotype. This chain joins TRBV30 and TRBJ1-2; D may be TRBD1 (6 bases). Trimming pared 7 bases from V and 7 bases from J, leaving 16 bases between. CDR3 length: 12 residues. Germline V gene sequence: CDR1 GTSNPN, CDR2 SVGIG (reference sequence). CDR3 nucleotide sequence: TGTGCCTTGCTACAGGGAATCCGTGGCTACACCTTC. It is translated as CALLQGIRGYTF.

CDR3 nucleotide sequence: TGTGCCAGCAGCCAAGTTCAGAATTTTGCGGGATCCTACAATGAGCAGTTCTTC. Encoded protein: CASSQVQNFAGSYNEQFF. The rearrangement uses TRBV4-2 and TRBJ2-1, with D maybe TRBD2 (6 bases). There are 18 residues in the CDR3. The V end lost 1 base, the J end lost 1 base, and 17 bases lay between the germline ends. Germline values: CDR1 LGHNA, CDR2 YNFKEQ.

J is TRBJ1-5 and V is TRBV20-1; D gene unclear. Germline V gene lookup returns CDR1 DFQATT and CDR2 SNEGSKA (reference sequence). V was pared by 6 bases and J by 3 bases, with 15 bases between. The CDR3 contains 14 residues. Here the CDR3 DNA reads TGCAGTGCCCCCCCCAGCGGTTTCAATCAGCCCCAGCATTTT. Translated, it gives CSAPPSGFNQPQHF.

This clonotype turned up a few times. The chain joins TRBV27 to TRBJ2-3; no clear D gene. The CDR3 covers 14 residues. Trimming took 1 base from V and 0 from J, leaving 5 bases between them. Germline-derived CDR1 and CDR2 are MNHEY and SMNVEV (reference sequence). In DNA form, the CDR3 reads TGTGCCAGCAGTTTATTACAAAGCACAGATACGCAGTATTTT. Translated: CASSLLQSTDTQYF.

The chain joins TRBV30 to TRBJ1-2; no definite D call. The CDR3 consists of 13 residues. Deletions cut 0 bases from V and 3 bases from J, with 8 bases between. Germline V lookup: CDR1 GTSNPN, CDR2 SVGIG (reference sequence). CDR3 nucleotide sequence: TGTGCCTGGAGTGTAACGGGGTACTATGGCTACACCTTC. Translating it yields CAWSVTGYYGYTF.

The chain links TRBV20-1 to TRBJ2-1; D remains unclear. Germline loops: CDR1 DFQATT, CDR2 SNEGSKA (reference sequence). V lost 4 bases, J lost 4 bases, and 8 bases lay in between. CDR3 size: 12 residues. The CDR3 DNA reads TGCAGTGCTATTCCTAGTTACAATGAGCAGTTCTTC. Translated, it gives CSAIPSYNEQFF.